This passage covers 25 T cell receptor beta chains from one sample sequenced in a study of cytomegalovirus exposure and HLA in healthy donors (dated by TCRdb to the late 2010s). Receptor libraries were prepared by the immunoSEQ multiplex PCR assay. TCRdb mirrors the immuneACCESS table, restricted to in-frame sequences. Some clones are absent from its copies; in checked studies, under half trace to an unresolved V gene, and the reason for the others is unknown. In all, the sample holds 200,000 to 250,000 clones, and around 78% of those were seen once. Jointly, the top ten make up 4.5% to 7% of the sample. Specimen: PBMCs. The receptors derive from a young woman in good health and CMV-seronegative.

The chain combines TRBV27 with TRBJ2-1; D tentatively reads TRBD1 or TRBD2 (5 bases each). The germline gives CDR1 MNHEY, CDR2 SMNVEV (reference sequence). The ends were cut back, 5 bases at V and 6 bases at J, with 14 bases in the middle. The CDR3 runs to 14 residues. CDR3 sequence reads: CASSTRDGGNEQFF. The CDR3, as DNA: TGTGCCAGCAGTACGAGGGACGGAGGCAATGAGCAGTTCTTC.

The CDR3 region has the DNA TGTGCCAGCAGTTACGCGGATAACTCTGGAAACACCATATATTTT. Its protein is CASSYADNSGNTIYF. The rearrangement uses TRBV6-5 and TRBJ1-3; D is ambiguous. There are 15 residues in the CDR3. The ends were cut back, 2 bases at V and 0 bases at J, with 8 bases in the middle. Per germline, CDR1 MNHEY and CDR2 SVGAGI.

The chain links TRBV29-1 to TRBJ2-3, with 7 bases lining up with TRBD2. The CDR3 covers 13 residues. J lost 4 bases, V lost 4 bases, and 5 bases had no gene match. Germline loops: CDR1 SQVTM, CDR2 ANQGSEA. The CDR3 sequence is CSVGGGGSDTQYF. The CDR3 bases are TGCAGCGTTGGAGGCGGGGGTTCAGATACGCAGTATTTT.

This clone showed up just a few times. The chain carries TRBV11-1 and TRBJ1-6, with D possibly being TRBD1 (6 bases). Germline CDR1 is SGHAT and CDR2 is FQDESV (reference sequence). V gave up 4 bases and J gave up 11 bases, with 12 bases separating them. CDR3 length equals 13 residues. CDR3: CASSSDSKTPLHF. In nucleotides, the CDR3 is TGTGCCAGCAGCTCGGACAGCAAAACACCCCTCCACTTT.

The chain combines TRBV27 with TRBJ1-3; no reliable D call. This CDR3 is built from 16 residues. Germline CDR1 MNHEY, CDR2 SMNVEV (reference sequence). V dropped 6 bases and J dropped 0 bases, with 15 bases sitting between them. CDR3 amino acids: CASSQGGLSSGNTIYF. The CDR3 DNA is TGTGCCAGCAGCCAAGGAGGGTTGAGCTCTGGAAACACCATATATTTT.

The J gene is TRBJ2-2, the V gene TRBV6-1; D is undetermined. Trimming removed 4 bases from V and 1 base from J, with 4 bases in between. The CDR3 is 13 residues long. Germline lookup yields CDR1 MNHNS and CDR2 SASEGT. CDR3 region: CASSVMNTGELFF. CDR3 DNA sequence: TGTGCCAGCAGTGTTATGAACACCGGGGAGCTGTTTTTT.

V usage is TRBV29-1 and J usage is TRBJ2-1, with TRBD1 matching 9 bases. V was clipped by 4 bases and J by 7 bases; unmatched bases: 11. The germline V gene has CDR1 SQVTM and CDR2 ANQGSEA. The CDR3 has 15 residues. CDR3: CSVGGPGQGGNEQFF. The CDR3 nucleotides are TGCAGCGTTGGGGGTCCGGGACAGGGTGGAAATGAGCAGTTCTTC.

The rearrangement links TRBV4-1 to TRBJ2-7, with D perhaps TRBD2 (6 bases). This CDR3 has 16 residues. Germline values: CDR1 MGHRA, CDR2 YSYEKL. V lost 4 bases and J lost 3, with 19 bases in between. The CDR3 spells CASSLASVAEVYEQYF. Here the CDR3 DNA reads TGCGCCAGCAGCCTCGCCAGTGTAGCGGAAGTCTACGAGCAGTACTTC.

V usage is TRBV19 and J usage is TRBJ1-2; D not resolved. Germline assignment: CDR1 LNHDA and CDR2 SQIVND (reference sequence). The CDR3 is 13 amino acids. V dropped 5 bases and J dropped 8 bases, with 15 bases sitting between them. The CDR3 sequence: CASSLLRGEGYTF. CDR3 DNA: TGTGCCAGTAGTCTCCTCCGAGGCGAGGGCTACACCTTC. The entire variable domain, with the rest obtained from reference TRBV19 and TRBJ1-2, is as follows: DGGITQSPKYLFRKEGQNVTLSCEQNLNHDAMYWYRQDPGQGLRLIYYSQIVNDFQKGDIAEGYSVSREKKESFPLTVTSAQKNPTAFYLCASSLLRGEGYTFGSGTRLTVV.

The chain combines TRBV30 with TRBJ2-5; TRBD1 aligns across 7 bases. Germline assignment: CDR1 GTSNPN and CDR2 SVGIG (reference sequence). The V gene end was trimmed by 5 bases and the J gene end by 5 bases; junction bases not matched to a gene: 14. The length of the CDR3 is 15 residues. The CDR3 DNA reads as TGTGCCTGGGTCTCAGGGGGAAGGGGGTGGGAGACCCAGTACTTC. It specifies CAWVSGGRGWETQYF.

The chain uses TRBV28 and TRBJ2-2; 12 bases align to TRBD1. V trimming: 3 bases; J trimming: 6 bases; junction bases outside the gene matches: 5. The CDR3 covers 16 residues. Looked up from germline, CDR1 is MDHEN and CDR2 is SYDVKM. The CDR3 reads CASSFRDRGPPGELFF. In DNA, the CDR3 is TGTGCCAGCAGTTTCCGGGACAGGGGGCCTCCCGGGGAGCTGTTTTTT.

The CDR3 DNA reads TGTGCCAGCAGTTTACGACCGACGGTCGGTGAAAAACTGTTTTTT. Translation gives CASSLRPTVGEKLFF. This chain connects TRBV28 to TRBJ1-4; unclear D gene. CDR3 length: 15 amino acids. V lost 2 bases and J lost 7, with 14 bases in between. Germline V CDR1 and CDR2: MDHEN, SYDVKM.

This clone was found once. The chain combines TRBV29-1 with TRBJ1-2, with TRBD1 matching 8 bases. The CDR3 totals 15 residues. With V trimmed by 7 bases and J by 0 bases, 10 bases remained unmatched. The germline V gene encodes CDR1 SQVTM and CDR2 ANQGSEA. CDR3 residues: CSAGGPGSANYGYTF. The DNA of the CDR3 is TGCAGCGCAGGGGGCCCAGGTTCAGCTAACTATGGCTACACCTTC. Full variable domain (missing parts from reference TRBV29-1 and TRBJ1-2): SAVISQKPSRDICQRGTSLTIQCQVDSQVTMMFWYRQQPGQSLTLIATANQGSEATYESGFVIDKFPISRPNLTFSTLTVSNMSPEDSSIYLCSAGGPGSANYGYTFGSGTRLTVV.

The chain uses TRBV5-1 and TRBJ2-7, with D perhaps matching TRBD1 (6 bases). The germline V gene has CDR1 SGHRS and CDR2 YFSETQ. Trimming shortened V by 4 bases and J by 0 bases, and 14 bases separated the two germline ends. The CDR3 spans 15 residues. The CDR3 nucleotides are TGCGCCAGCAGCGAAGGGACATCACACTCCTACGAGCAGTACTTC. This sequence encodes CASSEGTSHSYEQYF.

The chain joins TRBV2 to TRBJ1-2, with D maybe TRBD1 (5 bases). This CDR3 is built from 16 residues. CDR1 and CDR2 from the germline V gene are SNHLY and FYNNEI. Trimming shortened V by 3 bases and J by 7 bases, and 21 bases separated the two germline ends. The CDR3 loop is CASSEAGRQSKSGYTF. The DNA of the CDR3 is TGTGCCAGCAGTGAGGCCGGGCGACAGTCGAAGTCTGGCTACACCTTC.

This chain connects TRBV4-2 to TRBJ2-2, with D unresolved. Per germline, CDR1 LGHNA and CDR2 YNFKEQ. The V and J ends lost 1 base and 1 base respectively, with 10 bases between them. This CDR3 is 16 amino acids long. The CDR3 is CASSQGPQENTGELFF. The CDR3 DNA is TGTGCCAGCAGCCAAGGGCCTCAGGAGAACACCGGGGAGCTGTTTTTT.

This clone was seen a single time. The V gene is TRBV27, the J gene TRBJ2-7; 9 bases map to TRBD1. The CDR3 contains 12 residues. V lost 4 bases and J lost 11; bases outside the gene matches: 6. The V gene's germline CDR1 is MNHEY and CDR2 SMNVEV (reference sequence). The CDR3 sequence: CASSSGQGKEYF. DNA for the CDR3: TGTGCCAGCAGTTCCGGACAGGGGAAAGAGTACTTC.

The rearrangement joins TRBV5-6 to TRBJ1-2; D gene uncertain. Trimming removed 3 bases at V and 4 bases at J, with 16 bases between. The CDR3 sequence is 15 residues long. Per the germline V gene, CDR1 is SGHDT and CDR2 is YYEEEE. The CDR3 region is CASSSFVGRGYGYTF. The CDR3 nucleotides read TGTGCCAGCAGCTCTTTTGTCGGACGGGGCTATGGCTACACCTTC. Based on the CDR3 plus reference TRBV5-6 and TRBJ1-2, the full variable domain is DAGVTQSPTHLIKTRGQQVTLRCSPKSGHDTVSWYQQALGQGPQFIFQYYEEEERQRGNFPDRFSGHQFPNYSSELNVNALLLGDSALYLCASSSFVGRGYGYTFGSGTRLTVV.

The chain links TRBV7-3 to TRBJ2-1; 9 bases are shared with TRBD2. The V segment lost 5 bases and the J segment 2 bases; nucleotides outside the gene matches: 4. The CDR3 loop spans 15 amino acids. Germline-derived CDR1 and CDR2 are SGHTA and FQGTGA. CDR3 coding DNA: TGTGCCAGCAGCGCACTAGCGGGCCCCTACAATGAGCAGTTCTTC. Residues: CASSALAGPYNEQFF.

The V and J genes are TRBV28 and TRBJ2-1; 11 nucleotides agree with TRBD2. V shed 5 bases and J 4 bases; nucleotides not matched to a gene: 7. The CDR3 spans 16 residues. In germline, CDR1 is MDHEN, CDR2 SYDVKM. Here the CDR3 DNA reads TGTGCCAGCAGTCCTACCCGACTAGCGGGGTACAATGAGCAGTTCTTC. Translated: CASSPTRLAGYNEQFF.

This chain uses TRBV7-2 with TRBJ2-5; TRBD1 is a possible D gene (5 bases). There are 14 residues in the CDR3. Per germline, CDR1 SGHTA and CDR2 FQGNSA. V was cut by 0 bases and J by 5 bases, with 10 bases left in between. The CDR3 DNA sequence: TGTGCCAGCAGCTTAGCAGGGGTTGAGGAGACCCAGTACTTC. As protein: CASSLAGVEETQYF.

This clone was recorded many times. The genes are TRBV6-6 and TRBJ1-1; a possible D gene is TRBD1 (6 bases). CDR3 length equals 15 residues. V was cut by 8 bases and J by 4 bases, with 20 bases left in between. Germline-derived CDR1 and CDR2 are MNHNY and SVGAGI (reference sequence). The CDR3, as DNA: TGTGCCAGCGCCGCTAAGGGGGGACCGGGCACTGAAGCTTTCTTT. Amino acid sequence: CASAAKGGPGTEAFF.

The rearrangement uses TRBV5-1 and TRBJ2-7; 10 bases fit TRBD1. This CDR3 is built from 15 residues. V lost 0 bases to trimming and J lost 7 bases; unmatched junction nucleotides: 7. CDR1 is SGHRS, CDR2 YFSETQ, per germline. CDR3 in amino acids: CASSLGGTGVEEQYF. The CDR3 DNA sequence: TGCGCCAGCAGCTTGGGCGGGACAGGGGTGGAAGAGCAGTACTTC.

The chain has TRBV29-1 and TRBJ1-1; TRBD1 aligns across 7 bases. Germline values: CDR1 SQVTM, CDR2 ANQGSEA. The CDR3 length is 13 residues. V dropped 7 bases and J dropped 5; count of bases not matched to a gene: 10. The chain's CDR3 is CSAKRQGKTEAFF. In DNA form, the CDR3 reads TGCAGCGCTAAAAGACAGGGTAAGACTGAAGCTTTCTTT.

The gene calls are TRBV9 and TRBJ2-1; the D gene is possibly TRBD2 (6 bases). CDR1 and CDR2 from the germline V gene are SGDLS and YYNGEE. The V end was cut by 3 bases, the J end by 8 bases, with 9 bases between. The CDR3 totals 12 residues. In DNA form, the CDR3 reads TGTGCCAGCAGCGCAGGAGGGTATGAGCAGTTCTTC. As protein: CASSAGGYEQFF.